This note documents a single TCR beta chain sequence. The target of this receptor is not known. No base quality information exists; no much larger clone differs at one position. A patient counted as having stable Graves' hyperthyroidism if no progression to ophthalmopathy occurred over 18 months of follow-up. Hyperthyroidism patients were aged 18 to 65 years and newly diagnosed, with disease duration of less than 2 months. Any patient with an uncontrolled infection, another autoimmune disease, pregnancy or lactation was excluded. Diagnoses relied on clinical symptoms, serum thyroxine and TRAb, thyroid ultrasound and orbital computed tomography. PBMCs were separated from roughly 9.6 ml of fresh peripheral blood using Ficoll-Paque density gradient centrifugation. Total RNA was extracted using Trizol reagent, and RNA quality was assessed on an Agilent 2100 Bioanalyzer. The record originates from a study of T cells in Graves' hyperthyroidism and ophthalmopathy (dated by TCRdb to 2018 to 2020). Turning to the overall study: Peripheral blood samples were taken at initial diagnosis, before any treatment was given. Thyroid tissue and blood T-cell repertoires from roughly 6 Graves' hyperthyroidism patients were also compared in the study. Prospective prediction of ophthalmopathy was tested in an independent validation cohort of about 19 hyperthyroidism patients and approximately 17 patients who later progressed to ophthalmopathy. The paper reports TCR Vbeta CDR3 sequencing of over 120 peripheral blood samples: approximately 43 ophthalmopathy, about 75 hyperthyroidism and around 17 progressor patients. For training and testing, the 100 or so patients in the discovery cohort were randomly divided in a 7:3 ratio. Following sampling, methimazole starting at 30 mg daily was given to hyperthyroidism patients, and high-dose intravenous methylprednisolone was given to ophthalmopathy patients. To identify distinguishing TCR V-J signatures, a discovery cohort of around 100 patients was used, comprising 43 with Graves' ophthalmopathy and under 60 with stable Graves' hyperthyroidism. Overall study results and their limits: No statistical method was used to set the sample size in advance, and investigators knew the group allocation. Most expanded thyroid clonotypes (frequency above 0.001) were also found in blood, which suggests that blood repertoires may mirror thyroid immune responses. In validation, progression to ophthalmopathy was predicted by the model with 55% to 71% sensitivity and 72% to 85% specificity, a median of 6.5 months before onset. Ophthalmopathy was separated from stable hyperthyroidism by a 13 V-J signature model, with approximately 85% sensitivity and approximately 81% specificity obtained in cross-validation and 80%/75% obtained in testing.

TCR beta CDR3 regions were amplified from RNA transcripts. A first-round RT-PCR of the TCR CDR3 used the HTBI primer set with the Qiagen OneStep RT-PCR kit. The libraries were constructed in a second round of multiplex PCR and then size-selected and purified. Paired-end sequencing of the libraries was performed with 100 bp reads on an Illumina HiSeq2000. The original methods were these. SOAPnuke was used to process the raw data, with reads discarded if the reads contained adapters or uncalled bases, had a mean Phred below 15, or lacked an exact constant-primer or identifier match. COPE v1.2.5 was used to merge the high-quality paired reads, and each unique nucleotide sequence was defined as a clonotype. MiTCR v1.1 was used to align clonotypes to the IMGT TRBV, TRBD and TRBJ reference segments. Analysis was restricted to V-J combinations with a frequency above 0.0001, which covered just over 98% of repertoires. The TCS score was defined as F50 (clonal expansion) divided by E x V (chaos), with BLOSUM62-based TCRdist calculated between CDR3 peptides within each V-J. Welch's t-statistics and random forest reduced roughly 530 V-J features to roughly 13, which were used in a naive Bayes classifier (R e1071). TCRdb reprocessed the public reads (quality trimming at Q25 with fastp, clone calling with MiXCR) and kept in-frame beta chains. A single entry per CDR3 protein holds the most common genes and DNA from its merged rows. The authors' filters were not applied to this entry. This sample is represented by 550,000 to 650,000 distinct CDR3 sequences; 11% to 15% of them were singletons. Roughly 14% of the sample rests with the top ten.

The CDR3 starts with the cysteine, ends with the phenylalanine, and has 14 residues. Only CDR3 DNA is held: 42 bases, read in frame from base 1. The germline V gene sets CDR1 to MDHEN and CDR2 to SYDVKM. V is clipped by 5 bases and J by 2 bases, and the sequence between their germline boundaries is 12 bases long. The sequenced material came from blood. This clonotype originated in a woman aged 40 to 50 with Graves' hyperthyroidism. Recombination linked TRBV28 to TRBJ1-2, and TRBD1 may be the D gene, going by 6 matching bases. The bases read TGTGCCAGCAGTACGGGAGGGGGAAACTATGGCTACACCTTC. This translates into CASSTGGGNYGYTF.